This T cell receptor beta chain was captured in a study of blood T cells in healthy people across ages. Background on the study: About one barcoded TCR beta cDNA was captured per two T cells.

Through a sample-barcoded 5' primer and a J-beta primer mix, a second PCR was run for about 6 to 12 cycles. TCRdb re-derived calls from the 5' RACE reads in MiXCR, one entry per CDR3 protein. The sample yields 1,500,000 or so distinct CDR3 sequences, about 45% seen once. About this clonotype: Its antigen is still unknown.

Per germline, CDR1 MGHRA and CDR2 YSYEKL. V trimming: 3 bases; J trimming: 6 bases; junction bases outside the gene matches: 8. The CDR3 extends over 15 amino acids. Findings of the study overall: TCR beta diversity per million T cells fell roughly linearly with age. Long-lived and aged donors differed, with more naive CD4+ cells and higher diversity in the long-lived.

The study isolated at least 6 million PBMCs from each sample. Specimen: blood. The TCR was taken from a young woman in good health. The chain recombines TRBV4-1 with TRBJ1-5; 7 positions match TRBD1. CDR3 residues: CASSQNDRVGQPQHF. The DNA for the CDR3 is TGCGCCAGCAGCCAGAACGACAGGGTTGGTCAGCCCCAGCATTTT.